The 21 T cell receptor beta chains below come from one sample, sequenced in a study of T cell changes during pregnancy in multiple sclerosis. The assay was immunoSEQ multiplex PCR, and TCRdb's table has in-frame clones only and misses some. This table has tens of thousands of clones, around nine tenths appearing once. The specimen comprised CD4+ T cells from peripheral blood mononuclear cells, sampled before pregnancy. The receptors stem from a female donor with multiple sclerosis, enrolled in a pregnancy study.

To note about this clone: The same CDR3 arises from other DNA sequences in this sample as well. The rearrangement links TRBV27 to TRBJ1-1; D call uncertain. This CDR3 has 13 amino acids. With 2 bases removed from V and 1 base from J, the gap between germline ends came to 5 bases. The germline V gene encodes CDR1 MNHEY and CDR2 SMNVEV (reference sequence). DNA of the CDR3: TGTGCCAGCAGTTTAACGAGGAACACTGAAGCTTTCTTT. Its translation: CASSLTRNTEAFF.

This chain links TRBV7-9 with TRBJ2-3, with 10 bases lining up with TRBD2. Looked up from germline, CDR1 is SEHNR and CDR2 is FQNEAQ (reference sequence). The CDR3 consists of 17 residues. V dropped 1 base and J dropped 2; count of bases not matched to a gene: 6. CDR3 DNA: TGTGCCAGCAGCTTAGTTCGAGCGGGAGGGTTCACAGATACGCAGTATTTT. Translated, it gives CASSLVRAGGFTDTQYF. The full variable domain, its missing parts supplied by reference TRBV7-9 and TRBJ2-3, is DTGVSQNPRHKITKRGQNVTFRCDPISEHNRLYWYRQTLGQGPEFLTYFQNEAQLEKSRLLSDRFSAERPKGSFSTLEIQRTEQGDSAMYLCASSLVRAGGFTDTQYFGPGTRLTVL.

This chain links TRBV13 with TRBJ2-7, with 10 bases matching TRBD1. Trimming at V came to 5 bases and at J to 8 bases, leaving 6 bases not matched to a gene. The CDR3 consists of 13 residues. Germline V gene data show CDR1 as PRHDT and CDR2 as FYEKMQ (reference sequence). This CDR3 reads CASSRQGAFQQYF. CDR3 bases: TGTGCCAGCAGCCGACAGGGGGCTTTCCAGCAGTACTTC.

The rearrangement joins TRBV4-1 to TRBJ2-7; 7 nucleotides align to TRBD2. Germline-derived CDR1 and CDR2 are MGHRA and YSYEKL. V shed 0 bases, J shed 4 bases, and the junction held 12 bases outside the gene matches. The CDR3 has 17 amino acids. The CDR3 nucleotides read TGCGCCAGCAGCCAAGACCCTAAGGGAGGGCAGGTTTACGAGCAGTACTTC. Translated: CASSQDPKGGQVYEQYF.

The chain has TRBV7-6 and TRBJ2-7; 15 bases agree with TRBD2. The junction had 2 bases not matched to a gene; V was cut back by 1 base and J by 4 bases. The CDR3 is 16 residues long. Germline V CDR1 and CDR2: SGHVS, FNYEAQ. The CDR3 loop reads CASSLGGTSGRYEQYF. The CDR3 DNA reads as TGTGCCAGCAGCTTAGGGGGGACTAGCGGGAGGTACGAGCAGTACTTC.

The chain employs TRBV10-1 and TRBJ2-7, with D perhaps TRBD1 (5 bases). The germline V gene has CDR1 WNHNN and CDR2 SYGVQD (reference sequence). The CDR3 is 19 residues long. V was trimmed by 0 bases and J by 4 bases, leaving 25 bases between them. The CDR3 region is CASSESLQGSDPDRYEQYF. CDR3 DNA sequence: TGCGCCAGCAGTGAGTCGCTTCAGGGCTCCGACCCGGATCGTTACGAGCAGTACTTC.

V gene TRBV30 combines with J gene TRBJ2-7; TRBD1 matches at 7 bases. The junction had 8 bases not matched to a gene; V was cut back by 0 bases and J by 3 bases. Germline loops: CDR1 GTSNPN, CDR2 SVGIG (reference sequence). The CDR3 is 15 amino acids. The CDR3 DNA reads TGTGCCTGGAGTGTCCACGGGACAGTGGTCTACGAGCAGTACTTC. Encoded protein: CAWSVHGTVVYEQYF. The complete variable domain, with remaining parts taken from reference TRBV30 and TRBJ2-7, reads SQTIHQWPATLVQPVGSPLSLECTVEGTSNPNLYWYRQAAGRGLQLLFYSVGIGQISSEVPQNLSASRPQDRQFILSSKKLLLSDSGFYLCAWSVHGTVVYEQYFGPGTRLTVT.

This clone has only one observation. The chain recombines TRBV5-1 with TRBJ2-5, with 16 bases aligning to TRBD2. Germline lookup yields CDR1 SGHRS and CDR2 YFSETQ. The CDR3 spans 17 residues. V gave up 2 bases and J gave up 4 bases; unmatched junction bases: 5. This chain's CDR3 is CASSFGTSGGARETQYF. CDR3 in DNA: TGCGCCAGCAGCTTCGGGACTAGCGGGGGGGCCAGAGAGACCCAGTACTTC.

V and J are TRBV5-6 and TRBJ1-2; 8 bases match TRBD1. This CDR3 region has 15 residues. Germline V lookup: CDR1 SGHDT, CDR2 YYEEEE. Germline trimming cut 1 base from V and 4 bases from J; bases unmatched to any gene: 6. The CDR3 sequence is CASSLTGQAIYGYTF. Here the CDR3 DNA reads TGTGCCAGCAGCTTGACGGGACAGGCAATCTATGGCTACACCTTC.

In regard to this clone: Other DNA sequences of this sample code for an identical CDR3. V is TRBV7-9 and J is TRBJ1-3; TRBD1 aligns across 7 bases. Germline CDR1 is SEHNR and CDR2 is FQNEAQ (reference sequence). CDR3 length: 15 amino acids. J was trimmed by 4 bases and V by 1 base; bases with no gene match: 4. The CDR3 protein is CASSLEGAQGNTIYF. CDR3 bases: TGTGCCAGCAGCTTAGAGGGGGCGCAAGGAAACACCATATATTTT. The full variable domain, with the rest looked up from reference TRBV7-9 and TRBJ1-3, is DTGVSQNPRHKITKRGQNVTFRCDPISEHNRLYWYRQTLGQGPEFLTYFQNEAQLEKSRLLSDRFSAERPKGSFSTLEIQRTEQGDSAMYLCASSLEGAQGNTIYFGEGSWLTVV.

This clone was detected once. J is TRBJ2-3 and V is TRBV10-2; 11 positions match TRBD2. Germline-derived CDR1 and CDR2 are WSHSY and SAAADI. The CDR3 contains 15 residues. The J segment lost 3 bases and the V segment lost 6 bases, leaving 5 bases of the junction unmatched. The CDR3 loop reads CASRPLAGGTDTQYF. CDR3 DNA sequence: TGCGCCAGCAGACCTCTAGCGGGGGGTACAGATACGCAGTATTTT.

The chain links TRBV2 to TRBJ2-7, with a weak D call TRBD2 (7 bases). This CDR3 spans 13 amino acids. With 7 bases removed from V and 4 bases from J, the gap between germline ends came to 14 bases. Germline V gives CDR1 SNHLY, CDR2 FYNNEI. CDR3 in DNA: TGTGCCAGCACAACGGAGGGGGGGTACGAGCAGTACTTC. Amino acids: CASTTEGGYEQYF. Variable domain in full (rest from reference TRBV2 and TRBJ2-7): EPEVTQTPSHQVTQMGQEVILRCVPISNHLYFYWYRQILGQKVEFLVSFYNNEISEKSEIFDDQFSVERPDGSNFTLKIRSTKLEDSAMYFCASTTEGGYEQYFGPGTRLTVT.

The chain combines TRBV6-5 with TRBJ1-2, with a possible D match to TRBD1 (5 bases). The V gene's germline CDR1 is MNHEY and CDR2 SVGAGI. With 8 bases removed from V and 8 bases from J, the gap between germline ends came to 12 bases. This CDR3 region has 11 residues. This CDR3 reads CASRSGGGYTF. DNA of the CDR3: TGTGCCAGCCGATCGGGGGGGGGCTACACCTTC.

This clone was recorded once. The rearrangement joins TRBV10-3 to TRBJ2-3, with 7 bases lining up with TRBD2. Germline CDR1 ENHRY, CDR2 SYGVKD. This CDR3 has 20 residues. V gave up 0 bases and J gave up 4 bases; unmatched junction bases: 19. The CDR3 region is CAISESSPKVGGSNPDTQYF. CDR3 bases: TGTGCCATCAGTGAGTCTTCCCCGAAGGTCGGCGGGAGCAACCCAGATACGCAGTATTTT.

This sequence joins TRBV9 and TRBJ2-4; weak D call: TRBD2 (5 bases). CDR1 SGDLS and CDR2 YYNGEE come from the germline V gene. The CDR3 is made up of 16 amino acids. Trimming took 3 bases from V and 0 from J, leaving 13 bases between them. Here the CDR3 DNA reads TGTGCCAGCAGCGGAGGGCCTGGGGTAGCCAAAAACATTCAGTACTTC. Residues: CASSGGPGVAKNIQYF.

This clone has only a few counts. The chain couples TRBV5-1 to TRBJ1-5; 7 positions match TRBD1. CDR3 length: 15 residues. Trimming at V came to 5 bases and at J to 0 bases, leaving 5 bases not matched to a gene. Per germline, CDR1 SGHRS and CDR2 YFSETQ. The CDR3 here is CASRARGPSNQPQHF. CDR3 in DNA: TGCGCCAGCAGGGCTAGGGGGCCTAGCAATCAGCCCCAGCATTTT.

This clone was recorded a few times. This chain joins TRBV28 and TRBJ1-2, with 11 bases aligning to TRBD1. Germline CDR1 reads MDHEN; CDR2 reads SYDVKM. V lost 7 bases to trimming and J lost 6 bases; unmatched junction nucleotides: 4. There are 13 residues in the CDR3. CDR3 sequence: CASTRTGGNGYTF. CDR3 coding DNA: TGTGCCAGCACCAGGACAGGGGGCAATGGCTACACCTTC.

This chain connects TRBV6-1 to TRBJ2-2; 10 bases map to TRBD2. The CDR3 length is 15 residues. The junction had 2 bases not matched to a gene; V was cut back by 5 bases and J by 2 bases. Germline V gives CDR1 MNHNS, CDR2 SASEGT. The CDR3 DNA reads TGTGCCAGCAGTCGGACTAGCGGTAACACCGGGGAGCTGTTTTTT. The encoded protein is CASSRTSGNTGELFF.

This clone was seen a few times. This chain links TRBV7-2 with TRBJ1-1, with 7 bases matching TRBD1. The CDR3 runs to 15 residues. The V and J ends lost 3 bases and 8 bases, in that order; junction bases with no gene match: 12. In germline, CDR1 is SGHTA, CDR2 FQGNSA. The CDR3 loop is CASSFVGDRTNEAFF. In nucleotides, the CDR3 is TGTGCCAGCAGCTTCGTGGGGGACAGAACAAACGAAGCTTTCTTT.

This clone was observed a single time. Mismatch with germline at one junction end may stem from a read error. This sequence joins TRBV28 and TRBJ1-1; D is undetermined. Per the germline V gene, CDR1 is MDHEN and CDR2 is SYDVKM. The CDR3 is 11 amino acids. As DNA, the CDR3 is TGTGCCTGCAGAACTAACACTGAAGCTTTCTTT. Translated, it gives CACRTNTEAFF.

This clone was recorded once. This chain joins TRBV10-3 and TRBJ2-7; 9 bases fit TRBD2. Germline V gives CDR1 ENHRY, CDR2 SYGVKD. This CDR3 is 16 amino acids long. V lost 10 bases, J lost 1 base, and 14 bases stayed unmatched. The CDR3 here is CATRGGQRGASYEQYF. The CDR3 bases are TGTGCCACGCGGGGGGGCCAGCGGGGGGCTTCCTACGAGCAGTACTTC.